This TCR beta chain was obtained from a study of CD8+ T cells in alopecia areata. Treatment given: oral pan-JAK inhibitor, 5-10 mg twice daily. Germline loops: CDR1 SGHRS, CDR2 YFSETQ. The CDR3 runs to 15 residues. The V gene lost 0 bases and the J gene lost 0 bases, with 9 bases spanning the gap. RNA extraction and reverse transcription yielded cDNA as sequencing template. TCRdb's copy holds only in-frame clones and misses some; the assay was immunoSEQ multiplex PCR. The sample comprises 200,000 to 250,000 clones, around 57% of which are singletons, and more than 1.5% rests with the top ten. This clonotype was obtained from a human donor with alopecia areata. The rearrangement links TRBV5-1 to TRBJ1-1, with D hard to call. Sequencing used CD4+ T cells sorted from blood, obtained at week 4, from a patient treated with tofacitinib. In nucleotides, the CDR3 is TGCGCCAGCAGCTTGGATGGGCTGATGAACACTGAAGCTTTCTTT. Its protein is CASSLDGLMNTEAFF.